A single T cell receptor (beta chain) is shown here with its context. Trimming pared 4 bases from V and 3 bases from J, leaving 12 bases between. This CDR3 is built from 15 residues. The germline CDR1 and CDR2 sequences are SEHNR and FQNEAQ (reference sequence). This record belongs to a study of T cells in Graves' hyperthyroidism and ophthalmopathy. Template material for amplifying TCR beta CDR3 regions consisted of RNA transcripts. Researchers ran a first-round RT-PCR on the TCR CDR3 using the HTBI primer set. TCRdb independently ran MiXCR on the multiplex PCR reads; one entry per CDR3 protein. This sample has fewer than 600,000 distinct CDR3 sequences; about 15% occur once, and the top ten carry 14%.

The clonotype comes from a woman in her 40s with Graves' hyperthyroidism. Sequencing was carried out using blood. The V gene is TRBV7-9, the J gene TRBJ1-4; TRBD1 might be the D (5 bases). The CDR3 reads CASSSGRVPNEKLFF. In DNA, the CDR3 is TGTGCCAGCAGCTCAGGCAGGGTTCCTAATGAAAAACTGTTTTTT.